This T cell receptor beta chain is from a study of blood T cell repertoires in COVID-19 (TCRdb year 2020). Regarding the study in general: The collaborator samples originated in the United States, Italy and Spain and spanned the acute and convalescent phases of COVID-19. The prospective study material was composed of cDNA or gDNA derived from T cells, B-cell-depleted T cells, or PBMCs. Deeply sampled blood TCRbeta repertoires from subjects exposed to, actively infected with, or recovered from COVID-19 were included in the dataset. The repertoires were released in a freely available public database intended as a resource for research on the immune response to SARS-CoV-2. The samples were drawn from two sources: the first 160 participants of the ongoing ImmuneRACE study, and 1,254 subjects contributed by 6 global collaborators. Nearly every sample came with metadata listing a de-identified subject ID, COVID-19 status, age in years and sex. Where HLA class I and class II types were available, the types were taken from metadata supplied by the sample provider, not from assay-based typing. The paper as a whole reports these results and caveats: The quantity of clinical and demographic metadata differed by source and by participant and was supplied without curation.

Concerning this clone itself: Which antigen it targets is not known. Per-base quality was not reported, and no clone a single base away is much larger than it.

The collaborating institutions used their own protocols to collect whole blood in K2EDTA tubes. For TCRbeta analysis, collaborators shipped samples as frozen whole blood, isolated PBMCs, or DNA extracted from either of those sample types. The immunoSEQ Assay, a bias-controlled multiplex PCR, was used to amplify TCRbeta CDR3 regions from genomic DNA. The authors processed their data as follows. Nucleated cell counts per sample were estimated from amplification of reference gene primers within the assay. To quantify the absolute abundance of each unique TCRbeta CDR3 rearrangement, sequence reads were collapsed and filtered. Productive Simpson clonality was computed per sample as the square root of Simpson's diversity index over productive rearrangements. The immuneACCESS repertoire file appears here via TCRdb, limited to in-frame rearrangements. These files lack a portion of the clones; in checked studies, under half of the deficit traces to unresolved V genes, and the cause of the others is not known. The V and J calls and the clone size are those of that table, but D and trimming were determined from the DNA. This sample has roughly 86,000 clones in its table, and 70% to 90% of those were observed once. The ten largest clones take up 3% to 3.5% of the sample.

The V and J ends are trimmed by 3 bases and 13 bases, leaving 13 bases between them. CDR1 and CDR2, per the germline V gene (reference sequence), are GTSNPN and SVGIG. Including cysteine and phenylalanine, the CDR3 has 11 amino acids. The retained sequence is limited to the CDR3, 33 bases, with the frame set at the first base. Source material: peripheral blood. This TCR was sampled from a man in his forties or fifties with acute or convalescent COVID-19. The receptor chain draws on TRBV30 and TRBJ2-1; perhaps TRBD2 is the D gene, with 6 bases matching. The CDR3 amino acid sequence is: CAWSQLARQFF. The DNA sequence is given as TGTGCCTGGAGCCAACTAGCCCGTCAGTTCTTC.